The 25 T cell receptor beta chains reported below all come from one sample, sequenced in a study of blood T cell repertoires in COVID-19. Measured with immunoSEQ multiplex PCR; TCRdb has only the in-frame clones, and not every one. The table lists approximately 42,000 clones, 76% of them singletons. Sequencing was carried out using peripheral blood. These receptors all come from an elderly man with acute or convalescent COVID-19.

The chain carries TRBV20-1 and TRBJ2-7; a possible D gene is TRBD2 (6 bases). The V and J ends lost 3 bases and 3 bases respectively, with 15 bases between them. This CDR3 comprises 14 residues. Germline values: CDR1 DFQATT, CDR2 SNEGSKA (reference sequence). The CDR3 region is CSASPGSEGYEQYF. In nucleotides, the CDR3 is TGCAGTGCTAGTCCCGGGAGCGAGGGCTACGAGCAGTACTTC.

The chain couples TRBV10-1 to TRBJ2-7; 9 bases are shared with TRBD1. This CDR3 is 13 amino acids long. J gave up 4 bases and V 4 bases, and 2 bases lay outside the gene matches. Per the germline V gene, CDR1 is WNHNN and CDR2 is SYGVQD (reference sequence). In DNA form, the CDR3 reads TGCGCCAGCAGTGGGGACAGGGTGTACGAGCAGTACTTC. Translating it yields CASSGDRVYEQYF.

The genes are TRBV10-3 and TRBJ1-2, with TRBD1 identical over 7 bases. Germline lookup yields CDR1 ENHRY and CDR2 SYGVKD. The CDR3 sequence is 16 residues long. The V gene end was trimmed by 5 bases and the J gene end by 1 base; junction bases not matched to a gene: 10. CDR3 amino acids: CAISPSGQAGNYGYTF. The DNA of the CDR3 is TGTGCCATCAGTCCCTCCGGACAGGCTGGTAACTATGGCTACACCTTC.

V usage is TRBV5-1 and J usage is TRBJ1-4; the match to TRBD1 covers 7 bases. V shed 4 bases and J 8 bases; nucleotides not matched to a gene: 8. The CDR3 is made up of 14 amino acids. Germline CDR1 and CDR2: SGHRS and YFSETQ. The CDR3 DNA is TGCGCCAGCAGCCCGACAGGGCTCGAAGAAAAACTGTTTTTT. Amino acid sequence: CASSPTGLEEKLFF.

CDR3 in amino acids: CASSQVGTELSAGNTIYF. In nucleotides, the CDR3 is TGTGCCAGCAGCCAGGTGGGGACAGAGCTTTCGGCTGGAAACACCATATATTTT. The chain employs TRBV14 and TRBJ1-3, with TRBD1 identical over 7 bases. This CDR3 contains 18 residues. V shed 3 bases, J shed 2 bases, and the junction held 13 bases outside the gene matches. Germline-derived CDR1 and CDR2 are SGHDN and FVKESK.

The CDR3: CASSPAGGNEKLFF. The CDR3 region has the DNA TGTGCCAGCTCACCAGCAGGGGGTAATGAAAAACTGTTTTTT. The chain links TRBV18 to TRBJ1-4; TRBD1 matches 7 bases. The V and J ends lost 2 bases and 4 bases, in that order; junction bases with no gene match: 1. This CDR3 region has 14 residues. The germline gives CDR1 KGHSH, CDR2 LQKENI.

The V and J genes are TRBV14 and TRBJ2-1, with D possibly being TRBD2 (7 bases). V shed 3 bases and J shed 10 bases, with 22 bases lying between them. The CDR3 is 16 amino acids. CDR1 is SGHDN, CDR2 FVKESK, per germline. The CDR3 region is CASSQEGGATEREQFF. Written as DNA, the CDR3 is TGTGCCAGCAGCCAGGAGGGGGGGGCCACCGAGCGGGAGCAGTTCTTC.

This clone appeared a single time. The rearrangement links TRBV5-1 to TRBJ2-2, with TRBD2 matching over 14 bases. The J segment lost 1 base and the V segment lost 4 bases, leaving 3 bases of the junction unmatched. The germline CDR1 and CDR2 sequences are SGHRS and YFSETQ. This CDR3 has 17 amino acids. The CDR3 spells CASSGLAGGQNTGELFF. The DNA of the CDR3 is TGCGCCAGCAGCGGACTAGCGGGGGGCCAGAACACCGGGGAGCTGTTTTTT.

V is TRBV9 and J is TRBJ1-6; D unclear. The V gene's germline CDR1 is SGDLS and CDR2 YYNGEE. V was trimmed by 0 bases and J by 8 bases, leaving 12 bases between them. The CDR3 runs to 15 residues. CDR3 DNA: TGTGCCAGCAGCGTAGAGAGAGGGAAGGATTCACCCCTCCACTTT. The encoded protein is CASSVERGKDSPLHF.

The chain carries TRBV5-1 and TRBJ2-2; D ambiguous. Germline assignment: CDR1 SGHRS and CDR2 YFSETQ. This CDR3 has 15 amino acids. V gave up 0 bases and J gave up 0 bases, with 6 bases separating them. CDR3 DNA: TGCGCCAGCAGCTTGGGTGCGACGAACACCGGGGAGCTGTTTTTT. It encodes CASSLGATNTGELFF.

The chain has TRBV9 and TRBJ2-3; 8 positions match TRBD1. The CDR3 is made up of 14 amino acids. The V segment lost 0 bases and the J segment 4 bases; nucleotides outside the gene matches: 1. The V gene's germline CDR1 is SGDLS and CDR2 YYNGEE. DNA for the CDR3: TGTGCCAGCAGCGTAGAACAGGGGGCAGATACGCAGTATTTT. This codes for CASSVEQGADTQYF.

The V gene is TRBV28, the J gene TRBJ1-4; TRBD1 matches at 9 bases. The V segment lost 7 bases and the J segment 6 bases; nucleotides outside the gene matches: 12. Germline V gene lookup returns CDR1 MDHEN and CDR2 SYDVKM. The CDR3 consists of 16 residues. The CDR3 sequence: CASTIIGGTGYEKLFF. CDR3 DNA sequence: TGTGCCAGCACCATAATAGGCGGGACAGGGTATGAAAAACTGTTTTTT. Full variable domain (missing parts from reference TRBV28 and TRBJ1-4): DVKVTQSSRYLVKRTGEKVFLECVQDMDHENMFWYRQDPGLGLRLIYFSYDVKMKEKGDIPEGYSVSREKKERFSLILESASTNQTSMYLCASTIIGGTGYEKLFFGSGTQLSVL.

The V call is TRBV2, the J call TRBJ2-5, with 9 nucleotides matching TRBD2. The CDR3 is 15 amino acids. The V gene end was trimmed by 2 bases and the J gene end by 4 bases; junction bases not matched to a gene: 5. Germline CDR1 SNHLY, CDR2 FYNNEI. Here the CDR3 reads CASSEIAGVPETQYF. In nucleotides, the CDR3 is TGTGCCAGCAGTGAAATAGCGGGAGTCCCAGAGACCCAGTACTTC.

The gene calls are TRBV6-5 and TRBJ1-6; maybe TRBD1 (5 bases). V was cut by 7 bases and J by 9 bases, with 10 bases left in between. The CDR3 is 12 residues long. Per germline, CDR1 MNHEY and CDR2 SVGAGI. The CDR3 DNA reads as TGTGCCAGCACCGTGGGGGGTTCACCCCTCCACTTT. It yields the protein CASTVGGSPLHF.

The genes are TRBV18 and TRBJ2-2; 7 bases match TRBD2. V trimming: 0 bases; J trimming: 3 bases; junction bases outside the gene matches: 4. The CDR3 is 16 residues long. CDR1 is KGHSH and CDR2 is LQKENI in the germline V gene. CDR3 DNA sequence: TGTGCCAGCTCACCACCGGGGGGGAGAGACACCGGGGAGCTGTTTTTT. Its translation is CASSPPGGRDTGELFF.

The CDR3 DNA is TGCGCCAGCAGTCCCTCGACAGGGGGTGAAGATACGCAGTATTTT. Its translation is CASSPSTGGEDTQYF. The chain uses TRBV23-1 and TRBJ2-3; 9 bases fit TRBD1. TRBV23-1 is given ORF status, its function remaining uncertain. The CDR3 covers 15 residues. The ends lost 4 bases at V and 5 bases at J; junction bases unmatched: 7.

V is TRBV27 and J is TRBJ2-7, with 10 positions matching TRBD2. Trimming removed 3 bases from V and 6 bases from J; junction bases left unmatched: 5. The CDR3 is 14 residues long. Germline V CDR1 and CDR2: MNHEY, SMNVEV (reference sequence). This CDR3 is CASSFLAGAGEQYF. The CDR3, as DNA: TGTGCCAGCAGTTTTCTAGCGGGAGCCGGCGAGCAGTACTTC.

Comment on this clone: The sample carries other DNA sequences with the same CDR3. CDR3 nucleotides: TGTGCCAGCAGCCGCAGGACTAGCGGATACCCTGAGCAGTTCTTC. Protein sequence: CASSRRTSGYPEQFF. The V gene is TRBV7-2, the J gene TRBJ2-1, with 10 bases aligning to TRBD2. Germline CDR1 SGHTA, CDR2 FQGNSA. The V and J ends lost 5 bases and 9 bases, in that order; junction bases with no gene match: 10. This CDR3 contains 15 residues. Combining the CDR3 with reference TRBV7-2 and TRBJ2-1 gives the whole variable domain GAGVSQSPSNKVTEKGKDVELRCDPISGHTALYWYRQSLGQGLEFLIYFQGNSAPDKSGLPSDRFSAERTGGSVSTLTIQRTQQEDSAVYLCASSRRTSGYPEQFFGPGTRLTVL.

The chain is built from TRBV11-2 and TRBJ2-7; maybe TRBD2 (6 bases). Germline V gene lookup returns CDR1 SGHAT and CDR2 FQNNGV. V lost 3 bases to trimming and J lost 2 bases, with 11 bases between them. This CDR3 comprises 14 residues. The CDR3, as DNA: TGTGCCAGCAGCTTGGAGGGACGCGCCTACGAGCAGTACTTC. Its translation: CASSLEGRAYEQYF.

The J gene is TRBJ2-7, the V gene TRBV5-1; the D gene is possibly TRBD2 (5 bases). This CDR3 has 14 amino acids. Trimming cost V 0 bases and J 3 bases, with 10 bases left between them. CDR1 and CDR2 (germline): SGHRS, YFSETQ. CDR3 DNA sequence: TGCGCCAGCAGCTTGGAAGCGGAATACTACGAGCAGTACTTC. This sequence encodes CASSLEAEYYEQYF.

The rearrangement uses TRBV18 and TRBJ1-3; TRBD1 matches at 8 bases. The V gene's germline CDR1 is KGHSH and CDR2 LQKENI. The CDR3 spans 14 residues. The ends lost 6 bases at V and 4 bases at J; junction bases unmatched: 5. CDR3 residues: CASSETGDGNTIYF. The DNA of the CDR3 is TGTGCCAGCTCCGAGACAGGGGACGGAAACACCATATATTTT.

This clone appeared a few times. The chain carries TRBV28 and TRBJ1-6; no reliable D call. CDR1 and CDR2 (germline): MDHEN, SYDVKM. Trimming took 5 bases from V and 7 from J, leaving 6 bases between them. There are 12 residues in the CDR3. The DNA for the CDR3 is TGTGCCAGCAGTCCCCCAAATTCACCCCTCCACTTT. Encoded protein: CASSPPNSPLHF.

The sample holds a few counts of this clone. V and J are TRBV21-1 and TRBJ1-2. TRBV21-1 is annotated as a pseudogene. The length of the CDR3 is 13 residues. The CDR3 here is CASSNGGQDGYTF. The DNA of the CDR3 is TGTGCCAGCAGCAACGGGGGGCAAGATGGCTACACCTTC.

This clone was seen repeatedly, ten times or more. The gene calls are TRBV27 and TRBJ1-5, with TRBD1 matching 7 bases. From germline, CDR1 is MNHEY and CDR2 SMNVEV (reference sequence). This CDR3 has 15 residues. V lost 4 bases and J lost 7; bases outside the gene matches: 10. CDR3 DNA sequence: TGTGCCAGCAGTTCGGGACAGAGTTTCAGACAGCCCCAGCATTTT. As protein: CASSSGQSFRQPQHF.

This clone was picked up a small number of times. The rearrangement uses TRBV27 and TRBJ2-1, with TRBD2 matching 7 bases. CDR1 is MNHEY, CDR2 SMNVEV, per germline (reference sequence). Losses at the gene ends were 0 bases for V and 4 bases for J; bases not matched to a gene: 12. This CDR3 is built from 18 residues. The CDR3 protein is CASSLSLPGLSFYNEQFF. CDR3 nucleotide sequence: TGTGCCAGCAGTTTATCTCTCCCGGGACTATCTTTTTACAATGAGCAGTTCTTC.